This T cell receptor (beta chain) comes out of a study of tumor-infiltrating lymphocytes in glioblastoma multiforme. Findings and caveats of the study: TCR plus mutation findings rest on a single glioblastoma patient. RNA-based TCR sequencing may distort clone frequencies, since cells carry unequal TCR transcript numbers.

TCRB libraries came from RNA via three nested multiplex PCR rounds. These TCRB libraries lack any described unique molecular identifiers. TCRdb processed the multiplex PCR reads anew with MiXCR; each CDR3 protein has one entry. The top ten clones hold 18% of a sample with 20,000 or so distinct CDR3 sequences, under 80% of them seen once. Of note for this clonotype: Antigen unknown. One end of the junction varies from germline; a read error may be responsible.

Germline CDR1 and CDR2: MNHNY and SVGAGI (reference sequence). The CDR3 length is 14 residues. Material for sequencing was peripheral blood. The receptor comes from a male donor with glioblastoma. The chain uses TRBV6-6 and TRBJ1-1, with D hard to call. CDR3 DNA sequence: TGTGCCAGCAGGCTCACGACGGGTAACACTGAATCTTTCTTT. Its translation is CASRLTTGNTESFF.